The next 24 T cell receptor beta chains were all read from a single sample in a study of shared clonotypes between healthy human individuals. The table came from immunoSEQ multiplex PCR; TCRdb's copy has only in-frame clones and leaves some out. This table holds over 2 million clones, roughly 92% found once. The sample taken for sequencing was naive CD4+ T cells from PBMCs. Subset reported: CD45RA+ positively selected. The source is a man between 18 and 29 years old in good health. Some clones in this sample may be carry-over from other donors' samples.

The J gene is TRBJ2-2, the V gene TRBV29-1; D not resolved. Trimming stripped 4 bases from V and 2 bases from J, with 11 bases between. CDR3 length: 14 residues. Germline CDR1 is SQVTM and CDR2 is ANQGSEA. CDR3 protein: CSVVARLNTGELFF. As DNA, the CDR3 is TGCAGCGTTGTAGCCAGGCTAAACACCGGGGAGCTGTTTTTT.

The genes are TRBV10-3 and TRBJ2-3; TRBD2 matches 9 bases. The length of the CDR3 is 16 residues. The germline CDR1 and CDR2 sequences are ENHRY and SYGVKD. The J segment lost 4 bases and the V segment lost 0 bases, leaving 5 bases of the junction unmatched. The CDR3 DNA reads TGTGCCATCAGTGAGTCATTTGCGGGAGGGCCAGATACGCAGTATTTT. Its translation: CAISESFAGGPDTQYF.

About this clone itself: This CDR3 is also generated by other DNA sequences in the sample. The chain carries TRBV18 and TRBJ1-5; TRBD1 matches at 8 bases. CDR1 is KGHSH, CDR2 LQKENI, per germline. The CDR3 has 15 amino acids. After removal of 4 bases from V and 1 base from J, the junction contained 3 bases not matched to a gene. The CDR3, as DNA: TGTGCCAGCTCACAGCAGGGGGCGAGCAATCAGCCCCAGCATTTT. This codes for CASSQQGASNQPQHF.

The V and J genes are TRBV5-4 and TRBJ2-2; a possible D gene is TRBD1 (6 bases). The V end lost 4 bases, the J end lost 2 bases, and 18 bases lay between the germline ends. CDR1 and CDR2 (germline): SGHNT, YYREEE (reference sequence). The CDR3 covers 17 residues. The CDR3 spells CASSNPQGSVNTGELFF. In DNA form, the CDR3 reads TGTGCCAGCAGCAACCCACAGGGCTCTGTAAACACCGGGGAGCTGTTTTTT.

The gene calls are TRBV12-5 and TRBJ2-3; possibly TRBD1 for D (6 bases). V was clipped by 5 bases and J by 3 bases, with 12 bases between them. Germline V gene lookup returns CDR1 LGHNT and CDR2 FRNRAP. The CDR3 is made up of 14 amino acids. The CDR3 region is CASGRGTSTDTQYF. The DNA of the CDR3 is TGTGCTAGTGGTCGAGGGACATCTACAGATACGCAGTATTTT. Drawing the rest from reference TRBV12-5 and TRBJ2-3, the complete variable domain is DARVTQTPRHKVTEMGQEVTMRCQPILGHNTVFWYRQTMMQGLELLAYFRNRAPLDDSGMPKDRFSAEMPDATLATLKIQPSEPRDSAVYFCASGRGTSTDTQYFGPGTRLTVL.

The rearrangement joins TRBV5-1 to TRBJ2-5; a possible D gene is TRBD1 (5 bases). The CDR3 spans 16 residues. V lost 3 bases and J lost 5, with 20 bases in between. The germline gives CDR1 SGHRS, CDR2 YFSETQ. The CDR3 here is CASSSTLPQGAETQYF. The CDR3 coding sequence is TGCGCCAGCAGCTCCACCTTACCACAAGGGGCGGAGACCCAGTACTTC.

This clone was counted between two and nine times. This chain uses TRBV2 with TRBJ1-1; D not resolved. The germline gives CDR1 SNHLY, CDR2 FYNNEI. Trimming cost V 6 bases and J 5 bases, with 10 bases left between them. The CDR3 sequence is 12 residues long. CDR3 protein: CASRSFETEAFF. The CDR3 DNA sequence: TGTGCCAGCAGATCCTTTGAGACTGAAGCTTTCTTT.

The chain joins TRBV19 to TRBJ2-6; the D gene is possibly TRBD1 (6 bases). This CDR3 spans 18 amino acids. CDR1 is LNHDA, CDR2 SQIVND, per germline (reference sequence). V gave up 7 bases and J gave up 1 base, with 20 bases separating them. The CDR3 sequence: CASTPQGRGKSGANVLTF. CDR3 DNA: TGTGCCAGTACCCCCCAGGGCAGGGGAAAGTCTGGGGCCAACGTCCTGACTTTC.

The genes are TRBV6-5 and TRBJ1-2; 8 positions match TRBD1. CDR1 is MNHEY, CDR2 SVGAGI, per germline. This CDR3 comprises 15 residues. V lost 6 bases, J lost 0 bases, and 6 bases stayed unmatched. DNA for the CDR3: TGTGCCAGCAGCCTAGGACAGGGTTCTAACTATGGCTACACCTTC. This translates into CASSLGQGSNYGYTF.

In this sample, this clone turned up once. The CDR3: CASSKRSHPSATNEKLFF. CDR3 nucleotide sequence: TGTGCCAGCAGCAAAAGGAGTCACCCCAGTGCAACTAATGAAAAACTGTTTTTT. The chain carries TRBV21-1 and TRBJ1-4. TRBV21-1 is recorded as a pseudogene. This CDR3 contains 18 residues.

The chain links TRBV2 to TRBJ2-7; D is uncertain. Germline assignment: CDR1 SNHLY and CDR2 FYNNEI. The V gene lost 4 bases and the J gene lost 0 bases, with 13 bases spanning the gap. The CDR3 sequence is 15 residues long. In DNA, the CDR3 is TGTGCCAGCAGTGGTAGGGCAGAAAACTCCTACGAGCAGTACTTC. Translation gives CASSGRAENSYEQYF.

The genes are TRBV6-6 and TRBJ1-3, with TRBD1 as a possible D gene (5 bases). CDR3 length equals 15 residues. Trimming pared 2 bases from V and 0 bases from J, leaving 8 bases between. Looked up from germline, CDR1 is MNHNY and CDR2 is SVGAGI (reference sequence). CDR3 protein: CASSYGGSSGNTIYF. CDR3 bases: TGTGCCAGCAGTTACGGGGGGAGCTCTGGAAACACCATATATTTT.

About this clone itself: Other DNA sequences of this sample code for an identical CDR3. CDR3 coding DNA: TGTGCCAGCAGCCCCGGGAGGAACTATGGCTACACCTTC. Encoded protein: CASSPGRNYGYTF. The rearrangement uses TRBV14 and TRBJ1-2; D is uncertain. The CDR3 extends over 13 amino acids. Germline CDR1 is SGHDN and CDR2 is FVKESK. Deletions cut 4 bases from V and 2 bases from J, with 8 bases between.

The V gene is TRBV15, the J gene TRBJ2-7; D is perhaps TRBD2 (6 bases). Trimming removed 0 bases from V and 5 bases from J, with 11 bases in between. CDR1 LNHNV and CDR2 YYDKDF come from the germline V gene (reference sequence). CDR3 size: 14 residues. The CDR3 sequence is CATSRDLRDNEQYF. CDR3 coding DNA: TGTGCCACCAGCAGAGATCTGCGGGATAACGAGCAGTACTTC.

The chain recombines TRBV5-4 with TRBJ2-2; D tentatively fits TRBD1 or TRBD2 (5 bases each). This CDR3 has 15 residues. V shed 2 bases and J shed 0 bases, with 8 bases lying between them. Germline V gene sequence: CDR1 SGHNT, CDR2 YYREEE (reference sequence). In DNA form, the CDR3 reads TGTGCCAGCAGCTTTGGGGGTTCGAACACCGGGGAGCTGTTTTTT. The encoded protein is CASSFGGSNTGELFF.

Notes on this clone: The same CDR3 is also encoded by other DNA sequences in this sample. This chain links TRBV5-5 with TRBJ2-5, with D possibly being TRBD1 (6 bases). Germline V gene data show CDR1 as SGHKS and CDR2 as YYEKEE (reference sequence). Trimming removed 0 bases from V and 4 bases from J, with 7 bases in between. The CDR3 is 13 amino acids. This CDR3 is CASSLVGGETQYF. The CDR3 coding sequence is TGTGCCAGCAGCTTGGTAGGGGGAGAGACCCAGTACTTC.

About this clone itself: Other DNA sequences of this sample code for an identical CDR3. The chain recombines TRBV5-1 with TRBJ1-4; no clear D. Between the trimmed V and J ends, which lost 1 base and 5 bases, there was a span of 6 bases. CDR3 length: 13 residues. CDR1 and CDR2 (germline): SGHRS, YFSETQ. The CDR3 region has the DNA TGCGCCAGCAGCTTGTCGCAGAATGAAAAACTGTTTTTT. Translated: CASSLSQNEKLFF.

A word on this clone: Within the sample, other DNA sequences also encode this same CDR3. The gene calls are TRBV5-1 and TRBJ1-2, with 9 positions matching TRBD1. The V gene end was trimmed by 4 bases and the J gene end by 2 bases; junction bases not matched to a gene: 6. Germline CDR1 reads SGHRS; CDR2 reads YFSETQ. The CDR3 totals 15 residues. CDR3 DNA sequence: TGCGCCAGCAGCCCGAGGACAGGGGCCAACTATGGCTACACCTTC. Translation gives CASSPRTGANYGYTF.

This chain uses TRBV4-3 with TRBJ1-1; D not certain. Per germline, CDR1 LGHNA and CDR2 YSLEER. V was cut by 0 bases and J by 1 base, with 21 bases left in between. The CDR3 loop spans 19 amino acids. The CDR3 nucleotides are TGCGCCAGCAGCCAAGAAGTTCGGAGGGAGATTCCCGCGAACACTGAAGCTTTCTTT. It is translated as CASSQEVRREIPANTEAFF.

This clone came up once. This rearrangement joins TRBV2 to TRBJ1-5; D gene unclear. The germline CDR1 and CDR2 sequences are SNHLY and FYNNEI. The V end lost 5 bases, the J end lost 3 bases, and 11 bases lay between the germline ends. This CDR3 spans 14 amino acids. The CDR3 nucleotides are TGTGCCAGCAGTCCAGTAGGTTCCAATCAGCCCCAGCATTTT. Translation gives CASSPVGSNQPQHF. The complete variable domain, with remaining parts taken from reference TRBV2 and TRBJ1-5, reads EPEVTQTPSHQVTQMGQEVILRCVPISNHLYFYWYRQILGQKVEFLVSFYNNEISEKSEIFDDQFSVERPDGSNFTLKIRSTKLEDSAMYFCASSPVGSNQPQHFGDGTRLSIL.

This clone showed up just once. The V call is TRBV6-1, the J call TRBJ1-4, with D perhaps matching TRBD1 (6 bases). Germline assignment: CDR1 MNHNS and CDR2 SASEGT. V dropped 3 bases and J dropped 6 bases, with 11 bases sitting between them. The CDR3 runs 14 residues. The CDR3 reads CASSEGTLDEKLFF. As DNA, the CDR3 is TGTGCCAGCAGTGAGGGGACACTGGATGAAAAACTGTTTTTT.

V is TRBV7-2 and J is TRBJ1-2; possible D gene TRBD1, 5 bases. Germline V gene sequence: CDR1 SGHTA, CDR2 FQGNSA. Trimming took off 1 base at V and 2 bases at J, with 14 bases between the two ends. This CDR3 spans 16 amino acids. The CDR3 DNA reads TGTGCCAGCAGCTTAGTTAATGGGGGAGGCAACTATGGCTACACCTTC. Amino acids: CASSLVNGGGNYGYTF.

The genes are TRBV28 and TRBJ1-2; 9 nucleotides agree with TRBD1. Looked up from germline, CDR1 is MDHEN and CDR2 is SYDVKM. This CDR3 spans 15 amino acids. J lost 8 bases, V lost 1 base, and 8 bases had no gene match. The CDR3 protein is CASSLFPQGAGGYTF. CDR3 in DNA: TGTGCCAGCAGTTTATTCCCACAGGGGGCAGGCGGCTACACCTTC.

This chain joins TRBV27 and TRBJ2-7, with D tentatively TRBD1 or TRBD2 (5 bases each). CDR1 and CDR2 from the germline V gene are MNHEY and SMNVEV (reference sequence). V dropped 4 bases and J dropped 3 bases, with 16 bases sitting between them. The CDR3 runs 15 residues. The CDR3 sequence is CASSWTRDVRYEQYF. CDR3 DNA sequence: TGTGCCAGCAGTTGGACCCGGGACGTTCGCTACGAGCAGTACTTC.